This T cell receptor beta chain came from a study of control samples from healthy donors and cancer patients. The CDR3 has 14 residues. Germline V lookup: CDR1 MNHEY, CDR2 SVGEGT. V was pared by 3 bases and J by 4 bases, with 12 bases between. The repertoire was sequenced with immunoSEQ multiplex PCR; TCRdb's copy has only in-frame clones and lacks some. The sample holds under 70,000 clones; about nine tenths are singletons and the top ten take more than 1%. V usage is TRBV6-2 or TRBV6-3 and J usage is TRBJ1-1; tentative D call: TRBD1 (6 bases). The material sequenced was PBMCs. The receptor's source is a woman in her 50s with colorectal cancer. CDR3 in amino acids: CASSYGGGPTEAFF. The CDR3 DNA is TGTGCCAGCAGTTATGGAGGGGGTCCCACTGAAGCTTTCTTT.